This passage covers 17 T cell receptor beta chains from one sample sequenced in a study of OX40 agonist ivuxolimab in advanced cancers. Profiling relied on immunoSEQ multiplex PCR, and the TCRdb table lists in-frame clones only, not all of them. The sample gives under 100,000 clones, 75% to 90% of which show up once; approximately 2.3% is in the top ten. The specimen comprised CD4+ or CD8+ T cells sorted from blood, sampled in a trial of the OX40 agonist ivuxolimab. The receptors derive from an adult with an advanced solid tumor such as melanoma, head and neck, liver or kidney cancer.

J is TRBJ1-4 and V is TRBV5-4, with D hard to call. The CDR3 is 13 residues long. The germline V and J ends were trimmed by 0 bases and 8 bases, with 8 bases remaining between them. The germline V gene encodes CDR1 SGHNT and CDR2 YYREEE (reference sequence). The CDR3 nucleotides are TGTGCCAGCAGCTTGGATCTTGCCGAAAAACTGTTTTTT. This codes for CASSLDLAEKLFF.

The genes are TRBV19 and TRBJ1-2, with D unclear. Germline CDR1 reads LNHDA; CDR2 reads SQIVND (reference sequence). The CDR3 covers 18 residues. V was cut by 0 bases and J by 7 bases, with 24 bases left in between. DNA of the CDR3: TGTGCCAGTAGTATAGATCTACTTGGAGGACTCCGAAACACTGGCTACACCTTC. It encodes CASSIDLLGGLRNTGYTF.

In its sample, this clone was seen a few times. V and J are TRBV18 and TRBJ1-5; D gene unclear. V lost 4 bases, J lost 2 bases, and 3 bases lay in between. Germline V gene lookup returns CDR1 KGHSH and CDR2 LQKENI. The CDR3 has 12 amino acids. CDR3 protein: CASSQGNQPQHF. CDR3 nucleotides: TGTGCCAGCTCACAGGGCAATCAGCCCCAGCATTTT.

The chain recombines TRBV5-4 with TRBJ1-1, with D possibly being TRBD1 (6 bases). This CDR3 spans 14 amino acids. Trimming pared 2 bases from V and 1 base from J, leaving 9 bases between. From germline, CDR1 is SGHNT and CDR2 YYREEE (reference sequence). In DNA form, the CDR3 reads TGTGCCAGCAGCTTCGAGGGGGGGAACACTGAAGCTTTCTTT. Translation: CASSFEGGNTEAFF.

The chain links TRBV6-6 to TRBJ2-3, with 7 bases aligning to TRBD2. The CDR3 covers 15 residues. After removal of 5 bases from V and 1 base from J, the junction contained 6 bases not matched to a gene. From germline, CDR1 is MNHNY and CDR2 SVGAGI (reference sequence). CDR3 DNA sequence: TGTGCCAGCAGTCGCCGGGGGGTGGGCACAGATACGCAGTATTTT. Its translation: CASSRRGVGTDTQYF.

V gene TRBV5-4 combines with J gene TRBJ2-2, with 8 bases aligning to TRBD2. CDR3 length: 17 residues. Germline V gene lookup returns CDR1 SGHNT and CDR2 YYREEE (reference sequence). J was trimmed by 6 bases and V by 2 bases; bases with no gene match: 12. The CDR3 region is CASSFTRGAQVPGELFF. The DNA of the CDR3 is TGTGCCAGCAGCTTCACGCGGGGGGCGCAGGTCCCCGGGGAGCTGTTTTTT.

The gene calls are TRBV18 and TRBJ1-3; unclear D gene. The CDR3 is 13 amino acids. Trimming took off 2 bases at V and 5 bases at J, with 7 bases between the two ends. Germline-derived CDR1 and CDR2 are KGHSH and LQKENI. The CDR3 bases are TGTGCCAGCTCACCAAACAGTAGAAACACCATATATTTT. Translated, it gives CASSPNSRNTIYF.

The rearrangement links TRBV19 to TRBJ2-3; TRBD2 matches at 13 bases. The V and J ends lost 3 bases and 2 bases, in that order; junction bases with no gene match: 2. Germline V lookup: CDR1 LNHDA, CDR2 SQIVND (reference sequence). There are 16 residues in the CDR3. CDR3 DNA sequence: TGTGCCAGTAGTATGACTAGCGGGGGGATCACAGATACGCAGTATTTT. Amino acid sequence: CASSMTSGGITDTQYF.

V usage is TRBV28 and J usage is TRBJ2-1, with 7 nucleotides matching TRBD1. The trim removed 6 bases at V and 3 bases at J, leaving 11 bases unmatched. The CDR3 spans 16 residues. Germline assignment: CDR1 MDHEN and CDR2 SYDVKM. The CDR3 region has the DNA TGTGCCAGCAGCCTACACAGGGGAATCATCTACAATGAGCAGTTCTTC. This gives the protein CASSLHRGIIYNEQFF.

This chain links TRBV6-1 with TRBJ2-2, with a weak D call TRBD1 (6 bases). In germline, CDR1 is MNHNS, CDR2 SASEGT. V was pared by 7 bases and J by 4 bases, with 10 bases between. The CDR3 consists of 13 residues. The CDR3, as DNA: TGTGCCAGCACCAAGGGGGTCACCGGGGAGCTGTTTTTT. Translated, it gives CASTKGVTGELFF.

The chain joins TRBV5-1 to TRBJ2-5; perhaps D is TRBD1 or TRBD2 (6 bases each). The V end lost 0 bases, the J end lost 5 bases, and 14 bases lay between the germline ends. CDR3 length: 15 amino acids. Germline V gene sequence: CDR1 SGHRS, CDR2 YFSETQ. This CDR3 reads CASSLEGGSLETQYF. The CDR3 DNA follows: TGCGCCAGCAGCTTGGAGGGGGGTAGTTTGGAGACCCAGTACTTC.

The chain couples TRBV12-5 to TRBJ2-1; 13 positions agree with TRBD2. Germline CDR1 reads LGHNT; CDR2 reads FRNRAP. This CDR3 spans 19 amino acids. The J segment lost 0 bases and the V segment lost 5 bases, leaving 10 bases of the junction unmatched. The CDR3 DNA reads TGTGCTAGTGGTCCTTCCGGGACTAGCGGGGATAGCTCCTACAATGAGCAGTTCTTC. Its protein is CASGPSGTSGDSSYNEQFF.

The CDR3 DNA sequence: TGTGCCAGCAGCCCCACAGCTCAGGGAAGGGTCGAGCAGTACTTC. It encodes CASSPTAQGRVEQYF. The chain links TRBV5-4 to TRBJ2-7; D is perhaps TRBD1 (5 bases). Trimming pared 4 bases from V and 6 bases from J, leaving 20 bases between. Germline CDR1 is SGHNT and CDR2 is YYREEE (reference sequence). This CDR3 contains 15 residues.

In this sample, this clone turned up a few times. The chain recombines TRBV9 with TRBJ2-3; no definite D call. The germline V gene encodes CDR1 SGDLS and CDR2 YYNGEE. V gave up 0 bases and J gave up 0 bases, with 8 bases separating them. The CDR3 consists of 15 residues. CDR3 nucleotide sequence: TGTGCCAGCAGCGTAGTCCCCGAAAGCACAGATACGCAGTATTTT. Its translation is CASSVVPESTDTQYF.

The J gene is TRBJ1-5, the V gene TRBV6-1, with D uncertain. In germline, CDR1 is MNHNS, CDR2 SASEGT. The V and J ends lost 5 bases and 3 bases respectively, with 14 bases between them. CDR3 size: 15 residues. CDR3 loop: CASSLAGSVNQPQHF. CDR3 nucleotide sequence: TGTGCCAGCAGTCTCGCGGGCTCCGTCAATCAGCCCCAGCATTTT.

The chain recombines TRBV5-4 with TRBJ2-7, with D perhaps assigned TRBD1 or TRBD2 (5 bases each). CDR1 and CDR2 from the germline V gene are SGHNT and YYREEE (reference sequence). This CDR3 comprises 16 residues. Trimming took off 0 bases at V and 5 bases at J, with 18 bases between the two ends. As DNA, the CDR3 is TGTGCCAGCAGCTTGGCCGGGACGAGGCGTCCCGACGAGCAGTACTTC. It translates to CASSLAGTRRPDEQYF.

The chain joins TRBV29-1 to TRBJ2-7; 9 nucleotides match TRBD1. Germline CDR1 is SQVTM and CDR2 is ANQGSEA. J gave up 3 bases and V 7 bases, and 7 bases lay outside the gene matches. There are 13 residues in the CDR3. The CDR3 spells CSASPGQGYEQYF. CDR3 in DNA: TGCAGCGCAAGTCCGGGACAGGGCTACGAGCAGTACTTC.